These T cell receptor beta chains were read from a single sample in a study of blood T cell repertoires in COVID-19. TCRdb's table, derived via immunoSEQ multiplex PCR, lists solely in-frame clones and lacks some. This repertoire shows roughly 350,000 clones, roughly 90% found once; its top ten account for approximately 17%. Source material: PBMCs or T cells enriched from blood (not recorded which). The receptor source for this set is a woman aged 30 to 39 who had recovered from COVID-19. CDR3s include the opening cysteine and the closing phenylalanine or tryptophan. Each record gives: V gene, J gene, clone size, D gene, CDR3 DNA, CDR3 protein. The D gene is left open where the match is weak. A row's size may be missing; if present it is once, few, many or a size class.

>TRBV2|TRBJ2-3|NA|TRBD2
TGTGCCAGCAGTGTAAGCGGGGACACGCAGTATTTT
CASSVSGDTQYF
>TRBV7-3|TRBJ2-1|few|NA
TGTGCCAGCCGAGAACGAGGACAGTCCTTCAATGAGCAGTTCTTC
CASRERGQSFNEQFF
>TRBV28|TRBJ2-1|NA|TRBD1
TGTGCCAGCAGGAATTCCGGGACAGGGTCCTACAATGAGCAGTTCTTC
CASRNSGTGSYNEQFF
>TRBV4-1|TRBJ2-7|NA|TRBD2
TGCGCCAGCAGCCAAGATCAATTAACTAGCGGGACCTACGAGCAGTACTTC
CASSQDQLTSGTYEQYF
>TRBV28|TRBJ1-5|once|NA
TGTGCCAGCAGCTCTGCACCAGGGCCCCAGCATTTT
CASSSAPGPQHF
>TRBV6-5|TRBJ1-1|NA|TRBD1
TGTGCCAGCAGTTACACAGGGGACCCGAACACTGAAGCTTTCTTT
CASSYTGDPNTEAFF
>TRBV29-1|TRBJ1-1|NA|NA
TGCAGCGGGAACAGGGAGTACACTGAAGCTTTCTTT
CSGNREYTEAFF
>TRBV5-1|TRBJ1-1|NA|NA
TGCGCCAGCAGCTTTGCGGGCCCCCCGAACACTGAAGCTTTCTTT
CASSFAGPPNTEAFF
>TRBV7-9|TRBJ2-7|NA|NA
TGTGCCAGCAGCTTAGCGCTCAGGGGCTACGAGCAGTACTTC
CASSLALRGYEQYF
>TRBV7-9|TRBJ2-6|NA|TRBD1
TGTGCCAGCAGCGGACAGGGTAGTTCTGGGGCCAACGTCCTGACTTTC
CASSGQGSSGANVLTF
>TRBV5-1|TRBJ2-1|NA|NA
TGCGCCAGCAGCTTGACAGGACCGACCCCCAATGAGCAGTTCTTC
CASSLTGPTPNEQFF
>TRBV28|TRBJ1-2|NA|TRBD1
TGTGCCAGCAGTTTATTTAGGACAGGGCATGGCTACACCTTC
CASSLFRTGHGYTF
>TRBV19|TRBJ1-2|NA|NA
TGTGCCAGTAGGACAGGTTCCTATGGCTACACCTTC
CASRTGSYGYTF
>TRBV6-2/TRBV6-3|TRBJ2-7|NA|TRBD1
TGTGCCAGCAGTGCTACCGGGACAGGAAATTACGAGCAGTACTTC
CASSATGTGNYEQYF
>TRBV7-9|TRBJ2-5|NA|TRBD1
TGTGCCAGCAGCTTCGGGACAGGGGGGGAGACCCAGTACTTC
CASSFGTGGETQYF
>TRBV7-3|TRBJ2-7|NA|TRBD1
TGTGCCAGCAGCCGACAGGGGTTCGACGAGCAGTACTTC
CASSRQGFDEQYF
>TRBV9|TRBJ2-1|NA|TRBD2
TGTGCCAGCAGCGTGAGGACTAGTGGAGGCAATGAGCAGTTCTTC
CASSVRTSGGNEQFF
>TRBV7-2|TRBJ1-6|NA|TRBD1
TGTGCCAGCAGGTCCGGGACAGGGAGAGCCCTCCACTTT
CASRSGTGRALHF
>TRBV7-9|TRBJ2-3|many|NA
TGTGCCAGCAGCTTAGACGGGATTAGCACAGATACGCAGTATTTT
CASSLDGISTDTQYF
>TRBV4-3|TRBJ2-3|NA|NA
TGCGCCAGCAGCCAAGACCAGAGCACAGATACGCAGTATTTT
CASSQDQSTDTQYF
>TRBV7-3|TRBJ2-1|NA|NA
TGTGCCAGCAGCTTCCACAGGGAAGGGTTGGTAAATGAGCAGTTCTTC
CASSFHREGLVNEQFF
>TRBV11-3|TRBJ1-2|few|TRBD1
TGTGCCAGCAGCTTCGAACCGGGACAGGGGAACACCTTC
CASSFEPGQGNTF
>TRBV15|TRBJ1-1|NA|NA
TGTGCCACCAGCAGCGGGGACACTGAAGCTTTCTTT
CATSSGDTEAFF
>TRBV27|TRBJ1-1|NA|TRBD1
TGTGCCAGCAGCCCCGCGGGACAGGGTCACCTGGGCACTGAAGCTTTCTTT
CASSPAGQGHLGTEAFF
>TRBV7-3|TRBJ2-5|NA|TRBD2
TGTGCCAGCAGCTCTGGGGGGGCCCAGTACTTC
CASSSGGAQYF
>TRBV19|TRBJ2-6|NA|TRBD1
TGTGCCAGTAAAGGGGTTGAGGGGGCGGCTGGGGCCAACGTCCTGACTTTC
CASKGVEGAAGANVLTF
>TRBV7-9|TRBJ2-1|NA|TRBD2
TGTGCCAGCAGCTCTAGCGGGAGTAAAGATGAGCAGTTCTTC
CASSSSGSKDEQFF
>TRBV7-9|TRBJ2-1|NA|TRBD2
TGTGCCAGCAGCTTAGCCTTTCAGGGAGGGAATGAGCAGTTCTTC
CASSLAFQGGNEQFF
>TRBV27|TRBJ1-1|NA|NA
TGTGCCAGCAGTCCTACAGGAAACACTGAAGCTTTCTTT
CASSPTGNTEAFF
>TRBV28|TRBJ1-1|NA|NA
TGTGCCAGCAGTGCCCCGGGCGGGGACCCTGGAAATGAGCAAGCTTTCTTT
CASSAPGGDPGNEQAFF
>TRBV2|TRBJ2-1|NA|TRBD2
TGTGCCAGCAGCGCCCCCGGGACTAGCGGGTCCTATGAGCAGTTCTTC
CASSAPGTSGSYEQFF
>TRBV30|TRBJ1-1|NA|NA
TGTGCCTGGAGTTTAATCCCCACTGAAGCTTTCTTT
CAWSLIPTEAFF
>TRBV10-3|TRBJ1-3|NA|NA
TGTGCCATCAGTGAGGAGGTGTCCGGAAACACCATATATTTT
CAISEEVSGNTIYF
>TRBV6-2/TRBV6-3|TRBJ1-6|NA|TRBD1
TGTGCCAGCAGCCGGACAGGGGCCCCTAATTCACCCCTCCACTTT
CASSRTGAPNSPLHF
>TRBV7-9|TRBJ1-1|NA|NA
TGTGCCAGCAGCTTATTCCCAGAGAACACTGAAGCTTTCTTT
CASSLFPENTEAFF
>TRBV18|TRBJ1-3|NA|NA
TGTGCCAGCTCACCATCGACAGACTCTGGAAACACCATATATTTT
CASSPSTDSGNTIYF
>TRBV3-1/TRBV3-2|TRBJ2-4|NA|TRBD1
TGTGCCAGCACAGGGGGCGTCAAAAACATTCAGTACTTC
CASTGGVKNIQYF
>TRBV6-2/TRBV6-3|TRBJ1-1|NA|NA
TGTGCCAGCAGCCAGGGACAGAACACTGAAGCTTTCTTT
CASSQGQNTEAFF
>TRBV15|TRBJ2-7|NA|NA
TGTGCCACCAGCAGAGATTTCCGGTACGAGCAGTACTTC
CATSRDFRYEQYF
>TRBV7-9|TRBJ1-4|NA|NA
TGTGCCAGCAGCTTTAGTGGGACATCAACTAATGAAAAACTGTTTTTT
CASSFSGTSTNEKLFF
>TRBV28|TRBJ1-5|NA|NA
TGTGCCAGCAACTCCGGGACTCAAAATCAGCCCCAGCATTTT
CASNSGTQNQPQHF
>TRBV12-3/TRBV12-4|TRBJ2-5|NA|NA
TGTGCCAGCAGCTCTGGGCCATTGGCCCAGTACTTC
CASSSGPLAQYF
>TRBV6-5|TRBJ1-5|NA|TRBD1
TGTGCCAGCAGCCGCAGGGGGCTCAATCAGCCCCAGCATTTT
CASSRRGLNQPQHF
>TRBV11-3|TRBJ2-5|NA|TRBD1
TGTGCCAGCAGCTTTAGGACAGGGGCAGAGACCCAGTACTTC
CASSFRTGAETQYF
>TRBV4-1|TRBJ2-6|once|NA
TGCGCCAGCAGCAAAAACAGTGCCTCTGGGGCCAACGTCCTGACTTTC
CASSKNSASGANVLTF
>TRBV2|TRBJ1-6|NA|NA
TGTGCCAGCATGGTAGTGCCCAATTCACCCCTCCACTTT
CASMVVPNSPLHF
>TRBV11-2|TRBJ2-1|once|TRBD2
TGTGCCAGCACCTCCATTAGGACTAGCGGGAAAAAATGGTTAGGGCAGTTCTTC
CASTSIRTSGKKWLGQFF
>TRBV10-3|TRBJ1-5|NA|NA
TGTGCCATCAGTGACACAGGGAAGGCCAATCAGCCCCAGCATTTT
CAISDTGKANQPQHF
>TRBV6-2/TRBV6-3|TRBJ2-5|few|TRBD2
TGTGCCAGCAGTTACCCCTCCTTAGCGGGAGTAGGGGAGACCCAGTACTTC
CASSYPSLAGVGETQYF
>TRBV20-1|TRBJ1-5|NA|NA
TGCAGTGCTAGTGGGACAAAGCAGCCCCAGCATTTT
CSASGTKQPQHF